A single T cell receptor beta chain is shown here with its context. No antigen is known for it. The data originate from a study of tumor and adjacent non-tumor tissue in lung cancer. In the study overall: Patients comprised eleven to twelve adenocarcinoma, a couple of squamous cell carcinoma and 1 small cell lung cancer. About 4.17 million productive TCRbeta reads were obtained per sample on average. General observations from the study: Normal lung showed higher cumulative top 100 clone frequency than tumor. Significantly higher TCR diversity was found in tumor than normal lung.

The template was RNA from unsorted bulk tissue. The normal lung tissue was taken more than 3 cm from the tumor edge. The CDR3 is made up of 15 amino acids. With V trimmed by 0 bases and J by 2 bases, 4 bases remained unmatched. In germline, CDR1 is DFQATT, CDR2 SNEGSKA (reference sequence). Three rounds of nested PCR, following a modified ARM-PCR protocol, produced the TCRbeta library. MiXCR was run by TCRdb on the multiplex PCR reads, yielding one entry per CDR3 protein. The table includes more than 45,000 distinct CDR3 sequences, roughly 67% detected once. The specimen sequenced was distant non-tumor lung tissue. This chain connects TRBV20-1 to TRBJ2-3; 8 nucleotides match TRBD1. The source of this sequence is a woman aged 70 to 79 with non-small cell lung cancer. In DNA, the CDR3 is TGCAGTGCTAGAGATCGGCAGGGGGCCACAGATACGCAGTATTTT. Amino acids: CSARDRQGATDTQYF.